This T cell receptor (beta chain) was retrieved from a study of control samples from healthy donors and cancer patients. Looked up from germline, CDR1 is SGHRS and CDR2 is YFSETQ. V shed 0 bases and J 8 bases; nucleotides not matched to a gene: 7. The CDR3 length is 15 residues. The data were produced by immunoSEQ multiplex PCR, yet TCRdb's version contains in-frame clones alone and is incomplete. The top ten clones hold just under 5% of a sample with around 150,000 clones, about nine tenths of them seen once. Source material: blood. The chain uses TRBV5-1 and TRBJ2-1; 8 bases map to TRBD1. The sequence was obtained from a young man in good health. CDR3 loop: CASSLDKAGGDEQFF. The CDR3 coding sequence is TGCGCCAGCAGCTTGGATAAGGCAGGGGGCGATGAGCAGTTCTTC.